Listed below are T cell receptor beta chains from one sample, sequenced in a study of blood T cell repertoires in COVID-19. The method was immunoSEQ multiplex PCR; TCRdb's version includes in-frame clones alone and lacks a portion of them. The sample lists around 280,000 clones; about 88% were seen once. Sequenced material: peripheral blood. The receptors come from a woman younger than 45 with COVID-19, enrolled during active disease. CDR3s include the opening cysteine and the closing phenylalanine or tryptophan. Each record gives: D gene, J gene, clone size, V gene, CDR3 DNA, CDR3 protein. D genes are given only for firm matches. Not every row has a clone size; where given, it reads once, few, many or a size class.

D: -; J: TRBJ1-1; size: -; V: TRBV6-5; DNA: TGTGCCAGCAGGGGGAGGGGGGGCCCCACTGAAGCTTTCTTT; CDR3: CASRGRGGPTEAFF
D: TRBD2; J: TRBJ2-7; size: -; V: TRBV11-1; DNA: TGTGCCAGCAGCCTACTAGCGGGGGGCTCCTACGAGCAGTACTTC; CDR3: CASSLLAGGSYEQYF
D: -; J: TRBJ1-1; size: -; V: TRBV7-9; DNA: TGTGCCAGCAGCTTATCGGGACAGAACACTGAAGCTTTCTTT; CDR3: CASSLSGQNTEAFF
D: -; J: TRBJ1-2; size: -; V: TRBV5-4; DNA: TGTGCCAGCAGCTTGGTTCGGGGCAGGGGAGATGGCTACACCTTC; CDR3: CASSLVRGRGDGYTF
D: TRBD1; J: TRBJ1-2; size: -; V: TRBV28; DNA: TGTGCCAGCAGCGCCGGGACAGGGGGCTATGGCTACACCTTC; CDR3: CASSAGTGGYGYTF
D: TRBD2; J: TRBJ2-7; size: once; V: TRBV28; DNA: TGTGCCAGCAGTCCCGAGGGAGCGGGGGTCTCCTACGAGCAGTACTTC; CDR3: CASSPEGAGVSYEQYF
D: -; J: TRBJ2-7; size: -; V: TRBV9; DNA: TGTGCCAGCAGCGTAGGAGGACTAAGCTACGAGCAGTACTTC; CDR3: CASSVGGLSYEQYF
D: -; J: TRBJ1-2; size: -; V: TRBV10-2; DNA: TGCGCCAGCAGTGAGTCCCCCGACACCTTCTATGGCTACACCTTC; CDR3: CASSESPDTFYGYTF
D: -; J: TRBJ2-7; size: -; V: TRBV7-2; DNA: TGTGCCAGCAGCTTTACAGGGTCCTACGAGCAGTACTTC; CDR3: CASSFTGSYEQYF
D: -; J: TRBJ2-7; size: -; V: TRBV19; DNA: TGTGCCAGTAGTGCCGGACAGAGGGACGAGCAGTACTTC; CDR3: CASSAGQRDEQYF
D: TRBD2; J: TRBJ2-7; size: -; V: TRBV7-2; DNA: TGTGCCAGCAGCTTAGCGGCTAGCGGGGCCTACGAGCAGTACTTC; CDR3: CASSLAASGAYEQYF
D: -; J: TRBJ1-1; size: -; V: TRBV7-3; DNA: TGTGCCAGCAGCCCCCGGGACACTTTCACTGAAGCTTTCTTT; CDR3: CASSPRDTFTEAFF
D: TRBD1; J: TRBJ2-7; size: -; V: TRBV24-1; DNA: TGTGCCACCAGTCCCGGGACAGGGGGTTCCAACGAGCAGTACTTC; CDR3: CATSPGTGGSNEQYF
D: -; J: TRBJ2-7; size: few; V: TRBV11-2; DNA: TGTGCCAGCAGCTTAGATCAGGGTATAGGATACGAGCAGTACTTC; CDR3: CASSLDQGIGYEQYF
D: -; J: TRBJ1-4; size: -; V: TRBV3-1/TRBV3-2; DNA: TGTGCCAGCAGCCAGATGGGGCAGGGGACCCAAAAAAAACTGTTTTTT; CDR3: CASSQMGQGTQKKLFF
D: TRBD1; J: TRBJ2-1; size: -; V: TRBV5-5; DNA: TGTGCCAGCAGCTTGAACAGGGGGTGGTCTACGGACTTAGGGCAGTTCTTC; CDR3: CASSLNRGWSTDLGQFF
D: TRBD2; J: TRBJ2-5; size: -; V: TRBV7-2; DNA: TGTGCCAGCAGCTTAGCCGGGACTAGCGAAGAGACCCAGTACTTC; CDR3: CASSLAGTSEETQYF
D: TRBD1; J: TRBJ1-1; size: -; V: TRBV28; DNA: TGTGCCAGCAGTTCACCGGCCGGGACAGGGGATACTGAAGCTTTCTTT; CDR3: CASSSPAGTGDTEAFF
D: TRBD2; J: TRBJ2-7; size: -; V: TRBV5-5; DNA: TGTGCCAGCGCAGGGGGGACTAGCCCCTCCTACGAGCAGTACTTC; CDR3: CASAGGTSPSYEQYF
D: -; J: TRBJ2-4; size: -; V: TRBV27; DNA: TGTGCCAGCAGTTATCTCCCGTTATCGGCCAAAAACATTCAGTACTTC; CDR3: CASSYLPLSAKNIQYF
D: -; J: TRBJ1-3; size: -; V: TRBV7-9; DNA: TGTGCCAGCAGCCGCTCTGGAAACACCATATATTTT; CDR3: CASSRSGNTIYF
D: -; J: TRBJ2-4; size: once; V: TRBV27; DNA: TGTGCCAGCAGTTTATCGGGGGGTGGGGAAAACATTCAGTACTTC; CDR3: CASSLSGGGENIQYF
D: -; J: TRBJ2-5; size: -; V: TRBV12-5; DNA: TGTGCTAGTGGTTTCTCCAGCCAAGAGACCCAGTACTTC; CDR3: CASGFSSQETQYF
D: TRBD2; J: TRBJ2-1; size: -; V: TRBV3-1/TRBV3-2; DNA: TGTGCCAGCAGCCAAAGGGTTAGCGGGAGCGGCAATGAGCAGTTCTTC; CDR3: CASSQRVSGSGNEQFF
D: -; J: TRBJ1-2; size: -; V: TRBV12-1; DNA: TGTGCCAGCAGCTCAGACAGGGGAGATGGCTACACCTTC; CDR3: CASSSDRGDGYTF
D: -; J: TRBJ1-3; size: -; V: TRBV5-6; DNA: TGTGCCAGCAGTGGTAGGTCGACAGCTGGAAACACCATATATTTT; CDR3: CASSGRSTAGNTIYF
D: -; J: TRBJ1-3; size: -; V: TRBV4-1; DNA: TGCGCCAGCAGCCTGGGGCAGGGAAACACCATATATTTT; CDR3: CASSLGQGNTIYF
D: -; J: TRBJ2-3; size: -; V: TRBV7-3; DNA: TGTGCCAGCAGCCCATCAAATACGCAGTATTTT; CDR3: CASSPSNTQYF
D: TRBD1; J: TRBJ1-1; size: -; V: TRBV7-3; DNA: TGTGCCAGCAGCTTAAGGGGCGACAGGGGTGAAGCTTTCTTT; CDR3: CASSLRGDRGEAFF
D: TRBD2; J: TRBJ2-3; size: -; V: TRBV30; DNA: TGTGCCTGGACTAGCGGGAGTGGGGATACGCAGTATTTT; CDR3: CAWTSGSGDTQYF
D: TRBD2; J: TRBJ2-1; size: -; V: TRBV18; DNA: TGTGCCAGCTCGCAGGGACTAGCGGGGCAAGATGAGCAGTTCTTC; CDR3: CASSQGLAGQDEQFF
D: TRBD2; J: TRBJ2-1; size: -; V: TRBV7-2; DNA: TGTGCCAGTCTAGCGGGAGCTTTATATGAGCAGTTCTTC; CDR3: CASLAGALYEQFF
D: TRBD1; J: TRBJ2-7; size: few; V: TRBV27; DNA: TGTGCCAGCAGTTTAACCTCCGGGACAGGGGGATCCTACGAGCAGTACTTC; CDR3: CASSLTSGTGGSYEQYF
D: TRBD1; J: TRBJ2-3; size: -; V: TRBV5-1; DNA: TGCGCCAGCAGCGGCGGCTGGGGGACAGGGTCAGATACGCAGTATTTT; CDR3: CASSGGWGTGSDTQYF
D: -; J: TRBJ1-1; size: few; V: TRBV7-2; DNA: TGTGCCAGCAGCCCCGGAGGGAACACTGAAGCTTTCTTT; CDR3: CASSPGGNTEAFF
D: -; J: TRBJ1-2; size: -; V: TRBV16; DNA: TGTGCCAGCAGCCCTACGGGGGCTAACTATGGCTACACCTTC; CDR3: CASSPTGANYGYTF
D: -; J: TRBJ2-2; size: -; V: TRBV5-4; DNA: TGTGCCAGCAGCTTCACAGGCGCGGTCACCGGGGAGCTGTTTTTT; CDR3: CASSFTGAVTGELFF
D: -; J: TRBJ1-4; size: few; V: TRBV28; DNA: TGTGCCAGCAGAGGGGGGGTTCATGAAAAACTGTTTTTT; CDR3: CASRGGVHEKLFF
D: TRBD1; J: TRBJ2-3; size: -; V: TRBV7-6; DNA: TGTGCCAGCAGCTTAGGTATTTCCGGGACAGTCACAGATACGCAGTATTTT; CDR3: CASSLGISGTVTDTQYF